Listed here are 30 T cell receptor beta chains from one sample, sequenced in a study. TCRdb reanalysed the RT-PCR reads using MiXCR and keeps one entry per CDR3 protein. The sample has about 680,000 distinct CDR3 sequences, 14% seen once. What was sequenced was memory CD4+ T cells from blood. The receptor source for this set is a female donor in good health, serving as a healthy control.

The J gene is TRBJ2-1, the V gene TRBV20-1; 9 bases align to TRBD2. This CDR3 region has 15 residues. Germline loops: CDR1 DFQATT, CDR2 SNEGSKA (reference sequence). J gave up 3 bases and V 1 base, and 4 bases lay outside the gene matches. The DNA of the CDR3 is TGCAGTGCTAGAGTCCCTAGCGGGATCTACAATGAGCAGTTCTTC. Translated: CSARVPSGIYNEQFF.

This clonotype showed up many times. The genes are TRBV6-4 and TRBJ1-6, with no clear D. The germline gives CDR1 MRHNA, CDR2 SNTAGT. Trimming took 3 bases from V and 9 from J, leaving 15 bases between them. CDR3 length: 15 amino acids. The chain's CDR3 is CASSEIRHSSSPLHF. The CDR3 DNA is TGTGCCAGCAGTGAAATTCGTCACTCAAGTTCACCCCTCCACTTT.

This clonotype was picked up a small number of times. The J gene is TRBJ1-2, the V gene TRBV6-5; tentatively, D is TRBD1 (5 bases). CDR1 is MNHEY, CDR2 SVGAGI, per germline. This CDR3 contains 15 residues. Deletions cut 5 bases from V and 8 bases from J, with 21 bases between. CDR3 nucleotide sequence: TGTGCCAGCAGTAACAACCCAGACAGTGGCTTCGGCTACACCTTC. As protein: CASSNNPDSGFGYTF.

Many counts were recorded for this clonotype. V usage is TRBV11-2 and J usage is TRBJ1-6; 8 nucleotides align to TRBD1. CDR3 size: 15 residues. Losses at the gene ends were 5 bases for V and 6 bases for J; bases not matched to a gene: 6. Germline CDR1 reads SGHAT; CDR2 reads FQNNGV. The CDR3 DNA follows: TGTGCCAGCAGCCGACAGGGGCGGGGTAATTCACCCCTCCACTTT. It encodes CASSRQGRGNSPLHF.

This chain joins TRBV2 and TRBJ2-5; D ambiguous. V was pared by 4 bases and J by 1 base, with 7 bases between. There are 13 residues in the CDR3. Germline V gene data show CDR1 as SNHLY and CDR2 as FYNNEI. The CDR3 spells CASSGRVQETQYF. The CDR3 coding sequence is TGTGCCAGCAGTGGTCGGGTCCAAGAGACCCAGTACTTC. Using reference TRBV2 and TRBJ2-5 for the parts outside the CDR3, the full variable domain is EPEVTQTPSHQVTQMGQEVILRCVPISNHLYFYWYRQILGQKVEFLVSFYNNEISEKSEIFDDQFSVERPDGSNFTLKIRSTKLEDSAMYFCASSGRVQETQYFGPGTRLLVL.

This clonotype has more than one count but fewer than ten. V gene TRBV20-1 combines with J gene TRBJ2-7, with 10 bases matching TRBD2. The CDR3 loop spans 15 amino acids. The germline gives CDR1 DFQATT, CDR2 SNEGSKA (reference sequence). After removal of 0 bases from V and 2 bases from J, the junction contained 4 bases not matched to a gene. The CDR3 protein is CSAREASGGPYEQYF. The DNA of the CDR3 is TGCAGTGCTAGAGAGGCTAGCGGGGGCCCCTACGAGCAGTACTTC.

This clonotype occurred many times. The V call is TRBV10-3, the J call TRBJ2-7; tentatively, D is TRBD2 (6 bases). V was pared by 2 bases and J by 12 bases, with 17 bases between. This CDR3 region has 13 residues. Per germline, CDR1 ENHRY and CDR2 SYGVKD. In nucleotides, the CDR3 is TGTGCCATCAGTGAGCCCGGGACTCCCCGGGTGTACTTC. It is translated as CAISEPGTPRVYF.

Concerning this clonotype: Being one base from a much bigger clone, this may be a read error. J is TRBJ1-2 and V is TRBV6-5, with 7 bases that match TRBD1. In germline, CDR1 is MNHEY, CDR2 SVGAGI. The CDR3 runs to 13 residues. The CDR3 DNA is TGTGCCAGCAGGCTACCGACAGGGTCTGGCTACCCCTTC. Its translation: CASRLPTGSGYPF.

The rearrangement uses TRBV6-6 and TRBJ1-1; 12 bases line up with TRBD1. Germline values: CDR1 MNHNY, CDR2 SVGAGI (reference sequence). This CDR3 is built from 14 residues. V was pared by 6 bases and J by 10 bases, with 9 bases of the junction left unmatched. CDR3 bases: TGTGCCAGCAGGGTGGGACAGGGGGCCCCTTCAGCTTTCTTT. It yields the protein CASRVGQGAPSAFF.

The table lists this clonotype with a few counts. V gene TRBV20-1 combines with J gene TRBJ1-3, with D unresolved. V lost 3 bases, J lost 0 bases, and 18 bases lay in between. This CDR3 contains 17 residues. Germline V gene data show CDR1 as DFQATT and CDR2 as SNEGSKA (reference sequence). CDR3 DNA: TGCAGTGCTAGGAACCCTGCGAGGGCAAGCTCTGGAAACACCATATATTTT. The encoded protein is CSARNPARASSGNTIYF.

In this sample, this clonotype turned up a few times. The rearrangement joins TRBV5-1 to TRBJ1-4, with TRBD1 as a possible D gene (5 bases). This CDR3 comprises 14 residues. Per germline, CDR1 SGHRS and CDR2 YFSETQ. Trimming stripped 4 bases from V and 4 bases from J, with 11 bases between. CDR3 region: CASSMDGHNEKLFF. The CDR3 nucleotides are TGCGCCAGCAGCATGGACGGACATAATGAAAAACTGTTTTTT.

In this sample, this clonotype turned up a few times. This chain links TRBV7-2 with TRBJ2-2; TRBD2 agrees at 9 bases. The CDR3 has 16 residues. With V trimmed by 2 bases and J by 4 bases, 5 bases remained unmatched. Germline values: CDR1 SGHTA, CDR2 FQGNSA. In DNA, the CDR3 is TGTGCCAGCAGCTTAAGGGGTAGCGGGAGCACCGGGGAGCTGTTTTTT. Translating gives CASSLRGSGSTGELFF.

The rearrangement uses TRBV2 and TRBJ2-5; 9 bases map to TRBD2. The CDR3 is 17 residues long. V dropped 0 bases and J dropped 4; count of bases not matched to a gene: 9. Germline V gives CDR1 SNHLY, CDR2 FYNNEI. The CDR3 region has the DNA TGTGCCAGCAGTGAAGCGGTTAGCGGGAGAGGGAGAGAGACCCAGTACTTC. Translation: CASSEAVSGRGRETQYF.

The chain links TRBV5-6 to TRBJ1-2; 7 bases align to TRBD1. This CDR3 comprises 16 residues. V gave up 1 base and J gave up 3 bases; unmatched junction bases: 9. Per germline, CDR1 SGHDT and CDR2 YYEEEE. This CDR3 is CASSLMRQGLDYGYTF. The CDR3 DNA reads TGTGCCAGCAGCTTGATGAGACAGGGCCTCGACTATGGCTACACCTTC.

The chain carries TRBV6-1 and TRBJ1-1, with no clear D. Germline assignment: CDR1 MNHNS and CDR2 SASEGT. The CDR3 extends over 13 amino acids. V was trimmed by 2 bases and J by 0 bases, leaving 4 bases between them. The CDR3 loop is CASSEHLNTEAFF. CDR3 coding DNA: TGTGCCAGCAGTGAACATTTGAACACTGAAGCTTTCTTT.

The V gene is TRBV7-2, the J gene TRBJ2-3; 9 bases line up with TRBD2. Germline CDR1 reads SGHTA; CDR2 reads FQGNSA. J was trimmed by 6 bases and V by 5 bases; bases with no gene match: 9. The CDR3 spans 15 residues. The CDR3 loop is CASSPSGGRVDTQYF. CDR3 DNA: TGTGCCAGCAGCCCCTCTGGCGGGAGGGTGGATACGCAGTATTTT.

The chain couples TRBV5-1 to TRBJ2-1; 7 positions agree with TRBD2. Germline loops: CDR1 SGHRS, CDR2 YFSETQ. Trimming at V came to 0 bases and at J to 10 bases, leaving 10 bases not matched to a gene. The CDR3 covers 15 residues. CDR3 nucleotide sequence: TGCGCCAGCAGCTTGGTTGGCGGGAGTAGAATGGAGCAGTTCTTC. Translated, it gives CASSLVGGSRMEQFF.

This clonotype has only a few counts. The chain is built from TRBV10-3 and TRBJ2-3; TRBD1 is a possible D gene (6 bases). Germline V gives CDR1 ENHRY, CDR2 SYGVKD. V was pared by 5 bases and J by 6 bases, with 18 bases between. The CDR3 contains 15 residues. CDR3 sequence: CAISRDIRGGDTQYF. CDR3 DNA sequence: TGTGCCATCAGTCGGGACATACGAGGTGGGGATACGCAGTATTTT.

J is TRBJ2-3 and V is TRBV6-5, with D perhaps TRBD2 (5 bases). Trimming removed 0 bases at V and 3 bases at J, with 10 bases between. The CDR3 consists of 15 residues. Germline CDR1 is MNHEY and CDR2 is SVGAGI. The CDR3 protein is CASSYSGVATDTQYF. CDR3 bases: TGTGCCAGCAGTTACTCGGGAGTAGCGACAGATACGCAGTATTTT.

The V gene is TRBV30, the J gene TRBJ1-2; D perhaps matches TRBD1 (5 bases). CDR1 GTSNPN and CDR2 SVGIG come from the germline V gene (reference sequence). The CDR3 runs to 14 residues. V was shortened by 3 bases and J by 3 bases, with 14 bases between the two germline ends. CDR3 nucleotides: TGTGCCTGGAGCGGGGGGGGGGTCGACTATGGCTACACCTTC. Translation: CAWSGGGVDYGYTF.

This clonotype occurred a few times. V and J are TRBV4-3 and TRBJ2-7, with D perhaps matching TRBD2 (6 bases). The germline V and J ends were trimmed by 0 bases and 2 bases, with 23 bases remaining between them. The germline V gene encodes CDR1 LGHNA and CDR2 YSLEER. This CDR3 is built from 19 residues. The CDR3 loop reads CASSQDGPWQAEGAYEQYF. The CDR3, as DNA: TGCGCCAGCAGCCAAGATGGTCCCTGGCAAGCGGAGGGAGCCTACGAGCAGTACTTC.

This clonotype was picked up a small number of times. This chain uses TRBV20-1 with TRBJ2-1; 12 bases are a match to TRBD2. The CDR3 is 14 amino acids. The V gene's germline CDR1 is DFQATT and CDR2 SNEGSKA (reference sequence). The V and J ends lost 3 bases and 10 bases, in that order; junction bases with no gene match: 7. The CDR3 is CSARLLAGGHEQFF. The CDR3 DNA follows: TGCAGTGCTAGGCTACTAGCGGGAGGCCACGAGCAGTTCTTC.

This chain links TRBV6-2 or TRBV6-3 with TRBJ2-2; TRBD1 matches 9 bases. The CDR3 spans 15 residues. Germline V gives CDR1 MNHEY, CDR2 SVGEGT. V was clipped by 8 bases and J by 5 bases; unmatched bases: 9. The CDR3 DNA reads as TGTGCCAGCTGCCCCGGGACAGGGTATACCGGGGAGCTGTTTTTT. Protein: CASCPGTGYTGELFF.

The rearrangement uses TRBV9 and TRBJ1-6, with D tentatively TRBD1 (5 bases). Germline CDR1 SGDLS, CDR2 YYNGEE. V dropped 2 bases and J dropped 7 bases, with 13 bases sitting between them. This CDR3 has 15 amino acids. CDR3 sequence reads: CASSVHGTANSPLHF. CDR3 DNA sequence: TGTGCCAGCAGCGTTCACGGGACGGCAAATTCACCCCTCCACTTT.

This clonotype was seen many times. The genes are TRBV24-1 and TRBJ2-1; TRBD2 is a possible D gene (5 bases). This CDR3 contains 14 residues. The V end was cut by 1 base, the J end by 5 bases, with 8 bases between. Germline V gene data show CDR1 as KGHDR and CDR2 as SFDVKD. CDR3 in DNA: TGTGCCACCAGTGATTTTCGAGGGAACAATGAGCAGTTCTTC. Translating gives CATSDFRGNNEQFF.

The CDR3 here is CASSPSLGKSETQYF. In DNA form, the CDR3 reads TGTGCCAGCTCACCGAGTCTCGGGAAATCGGAGACCCAGTACTTC. This chain links TRBV18 with TRBJ2-5; tentatively, D is TRBD2 (5 bases). CDR3 size: 15 residues. Looked up from germline, CDR1 is KGHSH and CDR2 is LQKENI. The V and J ends lost 3 bases and 5 bases respectively, with 16 bases between them.

This clonotype was detected only a few times. The CDR3 nucleotides read TGTGCCAGCAGTTTGAGAGCCGCAAACATTCAGTACTTC. Translation: CASSLRAANIQYF. This chain uses TRBV28 with TRBJ2-4; D not certain. This CDR3 region has 13 residues. V was trimmed by 3 bases and J by 6 bases, leaving 9 bases between them. Germline V gene sequence: CDR1 MDHEN, CDR2 SYDVKM.

This clonotype has at least ten counts. The rearrangement links TRBV20-1 to TRBJ2-5; 9 bases match TRBD1. CDR3 length: 15 residues. The V gene end was trimmed by 4 bases and the J gene end by 2 bases; junction bases not matched to a gene: 8. CDR1 and CDR2 from the germline V gene are DFQATT and SNEGSKA (reference sequence). The CDR3 DNA reads TGCAGTGCTATCCCCGGACAGGGGCCTCAAGAGACCCAGTACTTC. Amino acids: CSAIPGQGPQETQYF.

This clonotype was picked up many times. The chain employs TRBV29-1 and TRBJ2-7; possibly TRBD1 or TRBD2 for D (7 bases each). The CDR3 runs to 14 residues. The germline V gene encodes CDR1 SQVTM and CDR2 ANQGSEA. DNA of the CDR3: TGCAACCCCAGTGCAGGGGGGGCCGGGAACGAGCAGTACTTC. It translates to CNPSAGGAGNEQYF.

This clonotype was seen many times. V usage is TRBV20-1 and J usage is TRBJ2-3, with D perhaps TRBD1 or TRBD2 (5 bases each). Germline CDR1 and CDR2: DFQATT and SNEGSKA (reference sequence). CDR3 length equals 12 residues. The CDR3 DNA sequence: TGCTCCTTGGGGGAACCCACAGATACGCAGTATTTT. Its protein is CSLGEPTDTQYF.